Given below is one TCR beta chain in context. Its antigen remains unidentified. The CDR3 runs to 16 residues. The germline CDR1 and CDR2 sequences are MDHEN and SYDVKM. This sample was included in a study of monozygotic twins with inflammatory bowel disease. Study-wide results and limits: Support was absent for any single strong signal or clonotype linked to IBD. Against healthy co-twins, IBD patients had lower TCRbeta diversity (measured by inverse Simpson). Clonotypes shared with others were fewer in IBD patients than in healthy twins, especially with disease activity.

During cDNA synthesis, UMIs that each contained a 6-nucleotide sample barcode were added by means of template switching. TCRdb reworked the 5' RACE reads into one entry per CDR3 protein, no DNA. There are about 200,000 distinct CDR3 sequences in the sample, with roughly 7.1% held by the top ten. What was sequenced was blood. The TCR sequence derives from a human donor with ulcerative colitis or Crohn's disease, or a healthy co-twin of an affected twin (not recorded which). The J gene is TRBJ2-7, the V gene TRBV28. The CDR3 loop reads CASRKTASVPSYEQYF.